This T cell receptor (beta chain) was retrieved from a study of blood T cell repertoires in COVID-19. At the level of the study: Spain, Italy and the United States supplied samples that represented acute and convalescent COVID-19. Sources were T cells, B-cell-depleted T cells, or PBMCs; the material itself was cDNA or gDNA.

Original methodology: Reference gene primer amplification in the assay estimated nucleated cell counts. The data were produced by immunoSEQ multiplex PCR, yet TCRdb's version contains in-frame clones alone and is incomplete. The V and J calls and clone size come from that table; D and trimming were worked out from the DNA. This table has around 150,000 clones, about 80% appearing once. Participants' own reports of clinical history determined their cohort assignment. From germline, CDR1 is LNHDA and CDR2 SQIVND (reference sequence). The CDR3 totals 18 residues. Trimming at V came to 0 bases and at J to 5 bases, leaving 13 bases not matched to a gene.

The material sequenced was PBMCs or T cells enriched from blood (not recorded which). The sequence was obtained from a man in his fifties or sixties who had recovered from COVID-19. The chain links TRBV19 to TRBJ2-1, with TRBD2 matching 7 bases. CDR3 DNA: TGTGCCAGTAGTATAGATCCTCGGGGGGTTAGCAGAAACAATGAGCAGTTCTTC. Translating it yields CASSIDPRGVSRNNEQFF.